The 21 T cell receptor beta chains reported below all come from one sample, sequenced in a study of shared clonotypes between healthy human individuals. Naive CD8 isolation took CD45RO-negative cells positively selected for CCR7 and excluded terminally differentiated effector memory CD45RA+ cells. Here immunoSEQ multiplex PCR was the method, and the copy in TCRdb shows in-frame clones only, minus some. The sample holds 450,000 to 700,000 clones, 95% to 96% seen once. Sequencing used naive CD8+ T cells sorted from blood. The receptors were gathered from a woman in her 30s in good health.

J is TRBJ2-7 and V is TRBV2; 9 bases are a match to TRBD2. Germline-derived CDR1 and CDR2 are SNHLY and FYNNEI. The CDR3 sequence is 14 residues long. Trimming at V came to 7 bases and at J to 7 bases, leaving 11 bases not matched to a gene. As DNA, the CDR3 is TGTGCCAGCATGTCCGGGACTAGCAGGGATGAGCAGTACTTC. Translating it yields CASMSGTSRDEQYF.

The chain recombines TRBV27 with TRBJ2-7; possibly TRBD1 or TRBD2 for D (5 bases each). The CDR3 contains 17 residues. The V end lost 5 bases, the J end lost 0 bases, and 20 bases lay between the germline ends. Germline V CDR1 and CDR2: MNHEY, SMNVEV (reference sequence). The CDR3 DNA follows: TGTGCCAGCAGTCCCGGGGCTGGCGCAGGGATCTCCTACGAGCAGTACTTC. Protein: CASSPGAGAGISYEQYF.

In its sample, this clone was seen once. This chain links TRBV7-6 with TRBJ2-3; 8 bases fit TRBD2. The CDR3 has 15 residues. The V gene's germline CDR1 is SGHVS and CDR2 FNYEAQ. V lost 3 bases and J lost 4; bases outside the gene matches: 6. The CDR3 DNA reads TGTGCCAGCAGCTTGGGCGGGAGGTTCGCAGATACGCAGTATTTT. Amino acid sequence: CASSLGGRFADTQYF.

The CDR3 protein is CASKRGSPSGEQYF. The CDR3, as DNA: TGTGCCAGCAAGAGGGGCAGCCCCTCGGGCGAGCAGTACTTC. The rearrangement links TRBV27 to TRBJ2-7, with D perhaps matching TRBD1 or TRBD2 (5 bases each). There are 14 residues in the CDR3. Per the germline V gene, CDR1 is MNHEY and CDR2 is SMNVEV (reference sequence). Trimming left V 7 bases short and J 6 bases short, with 19 bases between.

In DNA form, the CDR3 reads TGTGCCAGCAGTTTCGGTGGGTGGGGGGCGATGGATGAGCAGTTCTTC. Its protein is CASSFGGWGAMDEQFF. The J gene is TRBJ2-1, the V gene TRBV27, with D perhaps given as TRBD1 or TRBD2 (6 bases each). Germline CDR1 reads MNHEY; CDR2 reads SMNVEV (reference sequence). This CDR3 comprises 16 residues. V lost 3 bases to trimming and J lost 8 bases, with 20 bases between them.

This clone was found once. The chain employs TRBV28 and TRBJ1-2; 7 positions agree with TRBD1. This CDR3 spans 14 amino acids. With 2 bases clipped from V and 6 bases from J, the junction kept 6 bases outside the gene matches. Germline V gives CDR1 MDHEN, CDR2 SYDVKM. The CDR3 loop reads CASSLGGGEDGYTF. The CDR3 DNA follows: TGTGCCAGCAGTTTAGGAGGGGGCGAGGATGGCTACACCTTC.

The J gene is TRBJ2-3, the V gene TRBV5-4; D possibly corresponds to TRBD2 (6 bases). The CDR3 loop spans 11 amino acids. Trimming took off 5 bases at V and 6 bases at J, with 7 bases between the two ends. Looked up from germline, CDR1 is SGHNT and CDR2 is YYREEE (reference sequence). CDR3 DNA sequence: TGTGCCAGCAGGGGACTGGATACGCAGTATTTT. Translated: CASRGLDTQYF.

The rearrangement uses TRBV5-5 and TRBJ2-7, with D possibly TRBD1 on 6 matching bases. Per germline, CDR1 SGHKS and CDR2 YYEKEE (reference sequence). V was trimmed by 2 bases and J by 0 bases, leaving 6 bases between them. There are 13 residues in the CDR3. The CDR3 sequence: CASSFRGSYEQYF. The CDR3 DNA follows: TGTGCCAGCAGCTTCAGGGGCTCCTACGAGCAGTACTTC.

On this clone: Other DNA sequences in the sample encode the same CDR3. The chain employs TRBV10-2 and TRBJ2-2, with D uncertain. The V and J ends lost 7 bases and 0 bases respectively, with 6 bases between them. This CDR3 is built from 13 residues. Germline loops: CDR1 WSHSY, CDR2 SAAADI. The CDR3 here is CASIGPNTGELFF. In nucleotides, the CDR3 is TGCGCCAGCATAGGGCCGAACACCGGGGAGCTGTTTTTT.

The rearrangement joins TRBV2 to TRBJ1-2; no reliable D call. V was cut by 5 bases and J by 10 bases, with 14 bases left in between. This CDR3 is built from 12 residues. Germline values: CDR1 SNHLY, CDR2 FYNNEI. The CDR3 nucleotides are TGTGCCAGCAGTTCCGGCAGGTCAACCTACACCTTC. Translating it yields CASSSGRSTYTF.

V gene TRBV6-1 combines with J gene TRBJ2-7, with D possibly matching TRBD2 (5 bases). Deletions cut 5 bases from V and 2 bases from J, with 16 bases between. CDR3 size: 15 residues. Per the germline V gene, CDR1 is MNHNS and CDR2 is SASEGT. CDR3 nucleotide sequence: TGTGCCAGCAGTTTAGGAGCGGAGAGGGCCTACGAGCAGTACTTC. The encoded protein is CASSLGAERAYEQYF.

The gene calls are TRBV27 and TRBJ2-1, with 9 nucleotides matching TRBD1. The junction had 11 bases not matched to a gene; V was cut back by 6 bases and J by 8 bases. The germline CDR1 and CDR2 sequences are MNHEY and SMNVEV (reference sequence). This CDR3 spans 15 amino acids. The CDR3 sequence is CASSPRDRAGYEQFF. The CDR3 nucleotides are TGTGCCAGCAGCCCCCGGGACAGGGCCGGGTATGAGCAGTTCTTC.

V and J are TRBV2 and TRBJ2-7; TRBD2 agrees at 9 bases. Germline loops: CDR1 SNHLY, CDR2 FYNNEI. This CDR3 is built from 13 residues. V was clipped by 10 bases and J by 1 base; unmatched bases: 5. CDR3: CATRTSASYEQYF. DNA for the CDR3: TGTGCCACTAGGACTAGCGCTTCCTACGAGCAGTACTTC.

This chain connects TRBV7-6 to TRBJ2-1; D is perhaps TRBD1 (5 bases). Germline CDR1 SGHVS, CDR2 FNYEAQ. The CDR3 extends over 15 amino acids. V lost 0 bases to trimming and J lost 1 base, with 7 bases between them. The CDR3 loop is CASSLARASYNEQFF. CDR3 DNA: TGTGCCAGCAGCTTAGCCAGGGCATCCTACAATGAGCAGTTCTTC.

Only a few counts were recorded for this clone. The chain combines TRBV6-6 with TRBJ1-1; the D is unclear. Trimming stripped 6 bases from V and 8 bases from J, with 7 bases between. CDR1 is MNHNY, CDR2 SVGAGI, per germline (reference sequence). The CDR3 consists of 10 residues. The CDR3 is CASRSSEAFF. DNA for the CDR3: TGTGCCAGCAGGTCTTCGGAAGCTTTCTTT.

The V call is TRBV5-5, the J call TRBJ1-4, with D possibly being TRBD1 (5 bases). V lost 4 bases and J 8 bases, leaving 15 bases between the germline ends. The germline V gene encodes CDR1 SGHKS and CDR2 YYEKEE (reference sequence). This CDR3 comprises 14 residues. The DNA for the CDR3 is TGTGCCAGCAGCCCGGAGGGGTTTTGGGAAAAACTGTTTTTT. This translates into CASSPEGFWEKLFF.

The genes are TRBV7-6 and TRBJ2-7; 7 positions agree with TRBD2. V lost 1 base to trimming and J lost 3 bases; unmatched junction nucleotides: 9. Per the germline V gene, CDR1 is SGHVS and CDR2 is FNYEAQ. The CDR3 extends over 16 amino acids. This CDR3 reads CASSLGAREVRYEQYF. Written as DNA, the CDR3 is TGTGCCAGCAGCTTAGGGGCCCGGGAGGTCCGCTACGAGCAGTACTTC.

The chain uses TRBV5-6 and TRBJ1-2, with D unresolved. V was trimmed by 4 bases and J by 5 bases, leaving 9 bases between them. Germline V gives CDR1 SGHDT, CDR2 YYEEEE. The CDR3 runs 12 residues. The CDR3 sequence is CASSPLGYGYTF. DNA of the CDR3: TGTGCCAGCAGCCCACTGGGGTATGGCTACACCTTC.

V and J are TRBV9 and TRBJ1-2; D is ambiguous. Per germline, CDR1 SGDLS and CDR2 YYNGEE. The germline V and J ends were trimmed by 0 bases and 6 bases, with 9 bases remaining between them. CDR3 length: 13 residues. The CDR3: CASSVDGTNGYTF. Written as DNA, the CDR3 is TGTGCCAGCAGCGTAGACGGAACGAATGGCTACACCTTC.

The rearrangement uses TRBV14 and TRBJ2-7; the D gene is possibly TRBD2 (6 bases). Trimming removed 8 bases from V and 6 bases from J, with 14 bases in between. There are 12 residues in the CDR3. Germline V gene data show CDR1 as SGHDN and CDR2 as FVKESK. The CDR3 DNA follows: TGTGCCAGCGGGACTCCCAACCTCGAGCAGTACTTC. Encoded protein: CASGTPNLEQYF.

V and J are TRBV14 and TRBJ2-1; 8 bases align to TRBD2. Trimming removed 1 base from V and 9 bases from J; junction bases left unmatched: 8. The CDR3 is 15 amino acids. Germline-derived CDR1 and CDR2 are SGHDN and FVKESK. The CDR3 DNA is TGTGCCAGCAGCCAAGTAGCGGGAACGCCTGGTGAGCAGTTCTTC. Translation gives CASSQVAGTPGEQFF.